The 19 T cell receptor beta chains presented below share a single source sample, sequenced in a study of blood T cell repertoires in COVID-19. The repertoire was sequenced with immunoSEQ multiplex PCR; TCRdb's copy has only in-frame clones and lacks some. The repertoire includes about 99,000 clones, 65% to 90% of them detected once, and 4.5% to 5.5% sits in the top ten. Specimen: peripheral blood. The receptors here all came from a man between 60 and 70 years old with acute or convalescent COVID-19.

This clone was picked up one time. The CDR3: CASSEGTSGMNEQFF. The DNA of the CDR3 is TGTGCCAGCAGTGAGGGGACTAGCGGGATGAATGAGCAGTTCTTC. The chain has TRBV2 and TRBJ2-1; TRBD2 matches at 13 bases. The junction had 3 bases not matched to a gene; V was cut back by 3 bases and J by 7 bases. Per the germline V gene, CDR1 is SNHLY and CDR2 is FYNNEI. The CDR3 runs to 15 residues.

The table lists this clone with a count of one. The chain combines TRBV2 with TRBJ1-1; D is unclear. This CDR3 has 13 amino acids. V lost 10 bases and J 8 bases, leaving 20 bases between the germline ends. CDR1 is SNHLY, CDR2 FYNNEI, per germline. The CDR3 loop is CATPREARGEAFF. In DNA, the CDR3 is TGTGCCACTCCCCGGGAGGCTCGAGGGGAAGCTTTCTTT.

This clone was detected only once. This chain uses TRBV3-1 (or the pseudogene TRBV3-2) with TRBJ2-7; 9 positions match TRBD2. V was pared by 5 bases and J by 6 bases, with 14 bases of the junction left unmatched. Looked up from germline, CDR1 is LGHDT and CDR2 is YNNKEL (reference sequence). CDR3 length: 16 residues. CDR3 sequence reads: CASSTRGSGSSAEQYF. CDR3 nucleotide sequence: TGTGCCAGCAGCACCCGGGGTAGCGGGAGTTCGGCCGAGCAGTACTTC.

Of note for this clone: At one end the junction does not follow the germline gene, possibly because of a read error. The V and J genes are TRBV19 and TRBJ2-1, with 10 bases matching TRBD1. Germline CDR1 and CDR2: LNHDA and SQIVND (reference sequence). The CDR3 is made up of 15 amino acids. CDR3 DNA: TGTGCCAGTAGTCTAGACAGGGGGCGCAACAATGAGCAGTTCTTC. Protein: CASSLDRGRNNEQFF. Complete variable domain (other parts from reference TRBV19 and TRBJ2-1): DGGITQSPKYLFRKEGQNVTLSCEQNLNHDAMYWYRQDPGQGLRLIYYSQIVNDFQKGDIAEGYSVSREKKESFPLTVTSAQKNPTAFYLCASSLDRGRNNEQFFGPGTRLTVL.

The chain combines TRBV28 with TRBJ2-1; perhaps TRBD2 as D (6 bases). CDR1 and CDR2 (germline): MDHEN, SYDVKM. This CDR3 has 12 residues. The V gene lost 7 bases and the J gene lost 6 bases, with 10 bases spanning the gap. The CDR3 region has the DNA TGTGCCAGCAAGGAGGGGCCCAATGAGCAGTTCTTC. Protein sequence: CASKEGPNEQFF.

The chain combines TRBV12-3 or TRBV12-4 with TRBJ1-5; no clear D gene. This CDR3 has 12 amino acids. V lost 7 bases to trimming and J lost 0 bases, with 4 bases between them. CDR3 sequence: CASKYSNQPQHF. The CDR3 DNA reads as TGTGCCAGCAAATATAGCAATCAGCCCCAGCATTTT.

The chain's CDR3 is CASSLGLAGGVDTQYF. CDR3 sequence (DNA): TGCGCCAGCAGCTTGGGACTAGCGGGGGGAGTAGATACGCAGTATTTT. V is TRBV5-1 and J is TRBJ2-3, with 13 bases fitting TRBD2. Germline V gene sequence: CDR1 SGHRS, CDR2 YFSETQ. The CDR3 consists of 16 residues. V lost 0 bases to trimming and J lost 5 bases; unmatched junction nucleotides: 3.

The genes are TRBV6-5 and TRBJ2-7, with 9 bases aligning to TRBD1. Trimming at V came to 5 bases and at J to 1 base, leaving 6 bases not matched to a gene. Germline CDR1 and CDR2: MNHEY and SVGAGI. This CDR3 is built from 15 residues. Here the CDR3 reads CASSRGTGNSYEQYF. For the CDR3, the DNA is TGTGCCAGCAGTCGTGGGACAGGGAATTCCTACGAGCAGTACTTC.

The rearrangement joins TRBV19 to TRBJ2-2, with D tentatively TRBD1 (6 bases). This CDR3 comprises 13 residues. Trimming took 5 bases from V and 6 from J, leaving 10 bases between them. The germline V gene has CDR1 LNHDA and CDR2 SQIVND (reference sequence). CDR3 sequence reads: CASSQGRAGELFF. DNA of the CDR3: TGTGCCAGTAGTCAGGGGCGGGCCGGGGAGCTGTTTTTT.

The chain uses TRBV19 and TRBJ1-1; D ambiguous. The CDR3 loop spans 14 amino acids. Germline CDR1 is LNHDA and CDR2 is SQIVND (reference sequence). V dropped 1 base and J dropped 2 bases, with 8 bases sitting between them. In nucleotides, the CDR3 is TGTGCCAGTAGTATAGTGGAGGGAAACACTGAAGCTTTCTTT. Translated: CASSIVEGNTEAFF. Supplemented by reference TRBV19 and TRBJ1-1, the full variable domain reads DGGITQSPKYLFRKEGQNVTLSCEQNLNHDAMYWYRQDPGQGLRLIYYSQIVNDFQKGDIAEGYSVSREKKESFPLTVTSAQKNPTAFYLCASSIVEGNTEAFFGQGTRLTVV.

V is TRBV28 and J is TRBJ1-1; D remains ambiguous. Between the trimmed V and J ends, which lost 2 bases and 0 bases, there was a span of 4 bases. This CDR3 has 13 amino acids. Germline V gene lookup returns CDR1 MDHEN and CDR2 SYDVKM. The CDR3 loop is CASSLIMNTEAFF. The DNA of the CDR3 is TGTGCCAGCAGTTTAATTATGAACACTGAAGCTTTCTTT.

This clone came up a few times. Other nucleotide sequences from this sample produce the same CDR3. In DNA form, the CDR3 reads TGTGCCAGCAGTTTGGGAGGCCAAGAGACCCAGTACTTC. Translating it yields CASSLGGQETQYF. The chain employs TRBV28 and TRBJ2-5, with D perhaps TRBD2 (6 bases). Per the germline V gene, CDR1 is MDHEN and CDR2 is SYDVKM. CDR3 size: 13 residues. V was trimmed by 3 bases and J by 1 base, leaving 6 bases between them.

This clone was observed a few times. The chain's CDR3 is CASSSGIGNTIYF. The DNA of the CDR3 is TGTGCCAGCAGCTCAGGGATTGGAAACACCATATATTTT. The chain recombines TRBV6-5 with TRBJ1-3; D possibly corresponds to TRBD1 (5 bases). The CDR3 spans 13 residues. Germline V gene sequence: CDR1 MNHEY, CDR2 SVGAGI. V shed 6 bases and J shed 3 bases, with 9 bases lying between them.

This clone was seen more than once but under ten times. The chain recombines TRBV19 with TRBJ2-1; D unresolved. The CDR3 loop spans 13 amino acids. The ends were cut back, 2 bases at V and 4 bases at J, with 6 bases in the middle. Germline V CDR1 and CDR2: LNHDA, SQIVND (reference sequence). The CDR3 coding sequence is TGTGCCAGTAGTATACAAGAGTACAATGAGCAGTTCTTC. This encodes CASSIQEYNEQFF.

V usage is TRBV7-9 and J usage is TRBJ2-3; 9 nucleotides line up with TRBD2. CDR1 is SEHNR, CDR2 FQNEAQ, per germline (reference sequence). The CDR3 has 16 amino acids. V trimming: 3 bases; J trimming: 5 bases; junction bases outside the gene matches: 9. CDR3 nucleotide sequence: TGTGCCAGCAGCTTCCTTGGCGGGGGGGCCGGAGATACGCAGTATTTT. Its translation is CASSFLGGGAGDTQYF.

V is TRBV4-1 and J is TRBJ2-7; tentative D call: TRBD1 (6 bases). V lost 4 bases and J lost 3, with 13 bases in between. Germline V lookup: CDR1 MGHRA, CDR2 YSYEKL. This CDR3 contains 14 residues. CDR3 bases: TGCGCCAGCAGCCGGGGGCGCGGGTTCTACGAGCAGTACTTC. Its protein is CASSRGRGFYEQYF.

Only a few counts were recorded for this clone. This chain connects TRBV18 to TRBJ2-7, with 9 bases that match TRBD1. Germline CDR1 and CDR2: KGHSH and LQKENI. There are 15 residues in the CDR3. With 3 bases clipped from V and 2 bases from J, the junction kept 5 bases outside the gene matches. In DNA, the CDR3 is TGTGCCAGCTCACCTCCGAGACAGGGGGCCTACGAGCAGTACTTC. It is translated as CASSPPRQGAYEQYF. The variable domain in full, with the rest retrieved from reference TRBV18 and TRBJ2-7, is NAGVMQNPRHLVRRRGQEARLRCSPMKGHSHVYWYRQLPEEGLKFMVYLQKENIIDESGMPKERFSAEFPKEGPSILRIQQVVRGDSAAYFCASSPPRQGAYEQYFGPGTRLTVT.

The chain carries TRBV5-6 and TRBJ1-3; a possible D gene is TRBD1 (5 bases). CDR3 length: 11 amino acids. CDR1 is SGHDT, CDR2 YYEEEE, per germline. Trimming took 4 bases from V and 8 from J, leaving 7 bases between them. The chain's CDR3 is CASSQGDTIYF. In DNA, the CDR3 is TGTGCCAGCAGCCAAGGGGACACCATATATTTT.

This clone was counted a single time. The chain links TRBV7-2 to TRBJ2-5; TRBD1 agrees at 10 bases. The length of the CDR3 is 15 residues. Trimming at V came to 5 bases and at J to 5 bases, leaving 8 bases not matched to a gene. CDR1 SGHTA and CDR2 FQGNSA come from the germline V gene. The CDR3 coding sequence is TGTGCCAGCAGCCCCGGGGACAGGGGCAGGGAGACCCAGTACTTC. Its protein product is CASSPGDRGRETQYF.